The source of this T cell receptor beta chain is a study of shared clonotypes between healthy human individuals. All of the donors resided in Nashville, Tennessee, and each was a Caucasian adult. Points on this clone: The target antigen is unknown. The sample has other DNA sequences that encode this CDR3 too.

Study-wide findings and caveats: Among non-shared clonotypes, generation probabilities were lower than among those shared by all four donors.

Sequenced by immunoSEQ multiplex PCR; TCRdb stores in-frame clones only, minus some. Of over a million clones in the sample, approximately 98% are singletons; the top ten hold 0.4% to 0.55%. The origin of this receptor is a man aged 25 to 40 in good health. Sample: naive CD4+ T cells sorted from blood. Subset in this sample: CD45RA+ positively selected.

The CDR3 DNA reads as TGTGCCAGCTCACCGGGGGGGGATCAGCCCCAGCATTTT. Translation: CASSPGGDQPQHF. The chain uses TRBV18 and TRBJ1-5; the D gene is possibly TRBD1 (5 bases). Germline V CDR1 and CDR2: KGHSH, LQKENI. The CDR3 runs 13 residues. V lost 3 bases and J 5 bases, leaving 8 bases between the germline ends.